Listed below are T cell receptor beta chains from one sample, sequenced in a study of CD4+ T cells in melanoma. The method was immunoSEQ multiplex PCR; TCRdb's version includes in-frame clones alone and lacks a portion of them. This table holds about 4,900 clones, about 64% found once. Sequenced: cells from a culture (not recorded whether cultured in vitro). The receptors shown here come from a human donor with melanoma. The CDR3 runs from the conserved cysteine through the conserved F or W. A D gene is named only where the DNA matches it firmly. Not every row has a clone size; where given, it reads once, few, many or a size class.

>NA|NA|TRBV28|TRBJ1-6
TGTGCCAGCAGTTTTTGGGGGGCCCACTTTAATTCACCCCTCCACTTT
CASSFWGAHFNSPLHF
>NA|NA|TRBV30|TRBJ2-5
TGTGCCTGGGCCCTCGGGCTTGAAGAGACCCAGTACTTC
CAWALGLEETQYF
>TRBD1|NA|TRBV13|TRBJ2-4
TGTGCCAGCAGCGCCGGGACAGGGTTCGGTCAAGCCAAAAACATTCAGTACTTC
CASSAGTGFGQAKNIQYF
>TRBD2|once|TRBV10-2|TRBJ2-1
TGCGCCAGCAGTGAGTTTAGCGGGGGAAATAATGAGCAGTTCTTC
CASSEFSGGNNEQFF
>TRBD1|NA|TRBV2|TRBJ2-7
TGTGCCAGCAGAGCAATCGGGACAGGGGCCTACGAGCAGTACTTC
CASRAIGTGAYEQYF
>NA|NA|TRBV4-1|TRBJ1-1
TGCGCCAGCAGCTCGCGGACAGAAAACACTGAAGCTTTCTTT
CASSSRTENTEAFF
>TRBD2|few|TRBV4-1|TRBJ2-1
TGCGCCAGCAGCCACACAGCGGGGGTCCTTTACAATGAGCAGTTCTTC
CASSHTAGVLYNEQFF
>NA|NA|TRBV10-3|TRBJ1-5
TGTGCCATCAGTGAGTCGGAGTTTAGCAATCAGCCCCAGCATTTT
CAISESEFSNQPQHF
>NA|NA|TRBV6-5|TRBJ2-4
TGTGCCAGCAGTTTCCTCGAGAGGGCCAAAAACATTCAGTACTTC
CASSFLERAKNIQYF
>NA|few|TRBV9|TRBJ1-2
TGTGCCAGCAGCCCTCCCCCAAGCGCTGCCTATGGCTACACCTTC
CASSPPPSAAYGYTF
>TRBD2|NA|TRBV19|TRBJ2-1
TGTGCCAGTAGTATGGGGACTAGCGGGTACAATGAGCAGTTCTTC
CASSMGTSGYNEQFF
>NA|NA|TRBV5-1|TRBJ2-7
TGCGCCAGCAGCCCAGGGACCGGATCCTACGAGCAGTACTTC
CASSPGTGSYEQYF
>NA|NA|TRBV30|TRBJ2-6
TGTGCCTGGAGGGTAACAGCTGGGGGTATCTCTGGGGCCAACGTCCTGACTTTC
CAWRVTAGGISGANVLTF
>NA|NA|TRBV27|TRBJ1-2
TGTGCCAGCAGGTCGTCAGGGGTTAACTATGGCTACACCTTC
CASRSSGVNYGYTF
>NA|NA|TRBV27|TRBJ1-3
TGTGCCAGCAGTCCGAACCGGGACTCTGGAAACACCATATATTTT
CASSPNRDSGNTIYF
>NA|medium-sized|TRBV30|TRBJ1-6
TGTGCCTGGAGTGTAAACGAGGGAGGGGTTCCAAATTCACCCCTCCACTTT
CAWSVNEGGVPNSPLHF
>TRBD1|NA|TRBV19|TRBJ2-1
TGTGCCAGTAGTACCCAGGGGGCGATAACACACAATGAGCAGTTCTTC
CASSTQGAITHNEQFF
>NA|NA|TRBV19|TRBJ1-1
TGTGCCAGTAGTATAGGACTGCGGAAAGCTTTCTTT
CASSIGLRKAFF
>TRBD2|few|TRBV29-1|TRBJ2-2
TGCAGCGTGAAAGGGACTAGCGGGGCCGGGGAGCTGTTTTTT
CSVKGTSGAGELFF
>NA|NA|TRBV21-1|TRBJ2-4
TGTGCCAGTCCAACTCTGGGACAGGGGATCGAAGGCATTCAGTACTTC
CASPTLGQGIEGIQYF
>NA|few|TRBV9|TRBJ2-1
TGTGCCAGCAGCTCTATGCTCCGTCTCGGGGCGGATGAGCAGTTCTTC
CASSSMLRLGADEQFF
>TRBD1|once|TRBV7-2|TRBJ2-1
TGTGCCAGCAGCTTCTCAGGGGGCTCGGCCTACAATGAGCAGTTCTTC
CASSFSGGSAYNEQFF
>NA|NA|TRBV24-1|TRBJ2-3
TGTGCCACCAGCCGGGGGAGAAGCACAGATACGCAGTATTTT
CATSRGRSTDTQYF
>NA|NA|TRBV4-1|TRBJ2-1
TGCGCCAGCAGCCATGGGGCGGCGGGCCCCTACAATGAGCAGTTCTTC
CASSHGAAGPYNEQFF
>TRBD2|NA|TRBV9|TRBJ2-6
TGTGCCAGCAGCGCTAGCGGGGGGCTCTCTGGGGCCAACGTCCTGACTTTC
CASSASGGLSGANVLTF